Listed below are T cell receptor beta chains from one sample, sequenced in a study of the immune and genomic landscape of osteosarcoma. Clones were sequenced by immunoSEQ multiplex PCR, and TCRdb holds only the in-frame ones, with some missing. This table holds over a thousand clones, around three quarters found once. Sequencing used primary tumor tissue from the femur. These receptors were taken from a man aged 25-45 years with osteosarcoma. CDR3s include the opening cysteine and the closing phenylalanine or tryptophan. A D gene is named only where the DNA matches it firmly. The listing skips clone size in some rows; elsewhere it reads once, few, many or a size class.

j_gene	d_gene	abundance	v_gene	CDR3aa	CDR3nt
TRBJ1-5	TRBD1	NA	TRBV9	CASSTGGGQVNQPQHF	TGTGCCAGCAGCACTGGGGGGGGACAGGTAAATCAGCCCCAGCATTTT
TRBJ2-1	TRBD1	NA	TRBV7-9	CASSSGTGQSYNEQFF	TGTGCCAGCAGCTCGGGGACAGGTCAGTCCTACAATGAGCAGTTCTTC
TRBJ2-6	NA	NA	TRBV6-6	CASRHRESTNVLTF	TGTGCCAGCAGACACAGGGAAAGTACCAACGTCCTGACTTTC
TRBJ1-1	NA	NA	TRBV9	CASSVGQLNTEAFF	TGTGCCAGCAGCGTAGGACAGTTGAACACTGAAGCTTTCTTT
TRBJ2-3	NA	NA	TRBV11-2	CASSLNRIKWGLSTDTQYF	TGTGCCAGCAGCTTAAACAGAATAAAATGGGGACTTAGCACAGATACGCAGTATTTT
TRBJ1-3	NA	NA	TRBV15	CATSSGGVGGNTIYF	TGTGCCACCAGCAGTGGAGGGGTGGGCGGAAACACCATATATTTT
TRBJ1-4	NA	few	TRBV7-9	CATHRAGTNEKLFF	TGTGCCACGCATAGGGCGGGGACTAATGAAAAACTGTTTTTT
TRBJ1-6	TRBD1	NA	TRBV2	CASSNGQGNSPLHF	TGTGCCAGCAGCAACGGACAGGGGAATTCACCCCTCCACTTT
TRBJ1-1	NA	NA	TRBV5-4	CASSLGAGRGNTEAFF	TGTGCCAGCAGCTTGGGCGCGGGAAGGGGAAACACTGAAGCTTTCTTT
TRBJ1-2	TRBD1	NA	TRBV9	CASSGTGAKYYGYTF	TGTGCCAGCAGCGGAACAGGGGCGAAATACTATGGCTACACCTTC
TRBJ1-1	TRBD1	NA	TRBV19	CASSINRGWTEAFF	TGTGCCAGTAGTATAAACAGGGGATGGACTGAAGCTTTCTTT
TRBJ2-1	TRBD2	NA	TRBV7-8	CASSLSGGYYNEQFF	TGTGCCAGCAGCTTGAGCGGGGGATACTACAATGAGCAGTTCTTC
TRBJ1-2	NA	NA	TRBV7-9	CASSLTSGTNYGYTF	TGTGCCAGCAGTTTAACGTCCGGGACAAACTATGGCTACACCTTC
TRBJ1-2	NA	NA	TRBV5-1	CASTLGGTEGYTF	TGCGCCAGCACCTTGGGGGGCACTGAAGGCTACACCTTC
TRBJ2-5	NA	NA	TRBV27	CASSLSSLGAQETQYF	TGTGCCAGCAGTTTATCGTCGTTGGGGGCCCAAGAGACCCAGTACTTC
TRBJ2-5	NA	NA	TRBV5-6	CASSLRRVEETQYF	TGTGCCAGCAGCTTGCGGCGCGTGGAAGAGACCCAGTACTTC
TRBJ1-2	NA	NA	TRBV21-1	CASSKVSGDPKCNGYTF	TGTGCCAGCAGCAAAGTTTCAGGGGATCCTAAATGTAATGGCTACACCTTC
TRBJ1-5	NA	NA	TRBV11-2	CASSTDMNQPQHF	TGTGCCAGCAGCACAGATATGAATCAGCCCCAGCATTTT
TRBJ1-2	NA	NA	TRBV6-1	CASTVTLDSPYGYTF	TGTGCCAGCACCGTAACACTCGACTCTCCCTATGGCTACACCTTC
TRBJ2-5	TRBD2	few	TRBV10-3	CAISEGGLGVATQYF	TGTGCCATCAGTGAGGGGGGACTAGGAGTCGCGACCCAGTACTTC
TRBJ1-5	TRBD1	NA	TRBV2	CASSEGQASNQPQHF	TGTGCCAGCAGTGAGGGACAGGCTAGCAATCAGCCCCAGCATTTT
TRBJ1-1	NA	NA	TRBV18	CASSPKTDTEAFF	TGTGCCAGCTCACCCAAGACAGACACTGAAGCTTTCTTT
TRBJ1-3	NA	NA	TRBV18	CASSPIGSGNTIYF	TGTGCCAGCTCACCAATTGGCTCTGGAAACACCATATATTTT
TRBJ1-5	NA	NA	TRBV28	CASSLSPRSSQPQHF	TGTGCCAGCAGTTTATCTCCCAGGTCAAGTCAGCCCCAGCATTTT
TRBJ1-1	NA	NA	TRBV4-2	CASSQDPGGMNTEAFF	TGTGCCAGCAGCCAAGACCCCGGGGGCATGAACACTGAAGCTTTCTTT
TRBJ2-3	NA	NA	TRBV2	CASSEGRGPPYTQYF	TGTGCCAGCAGTGAAGGGCGGGGGCCTCCGTATACGCAGTATTTT
TRBJ1-1	TRBD1	few	TRBV5-1	CASSLAGGYTEAFF	TGCGCCAGCAGCTTAGCAGGGGGGTACACTGAAGCTTTCTTT
TRBJ2-1	NA	NA	TRBV7-9	CASGPGSGGEYNEQFF	TGTGCCAGCGGCCCCGGGAGTGGCGGGGAATACAATGAGCAGTTCTTC
TRBJ1-3	TRBD1	NA	TRBV4-1	CASSHLGQGGYSGNTIYF	TGCGCCAGCAGCCACCTAGGTCAGGGGGGCTACTCTGGAAACACCATATATTTT
TRBJ2-2	NA	NA	TRBV7-2	CASSLGVYGLFITGELFF	TGTGCCAGCAGCTTAGGGGTGTACGGGCTTTTTATTACCGGGGAGCTGTTTTTT
TRBJ1-2	TRBD1	NA	TRBV28	CASSSGQWNGYTF	TGTGCCAGTTCCTCGGGACAGTGGAATGGCTACACCTTC
TRBJ1-1	NA	NA	TRBV25-1	CASRSLAGEAFF	TGTGCCAGCAGGTCGTTGGCGGGGGAAGCTTTCTTT
TRBJ2-2	NA	NA	TRBV5-6	CASSWALTIANTGELFF	TGTGCCAGCAGCTGGGCGCTTACGATCGCGAACACCGGGGAGCTGTTTTTT
TRBJ1-1	NA	few	TRBV27	CASSRAGRTEAFF	TGTGCCAGCAGTCGGGCCGGCAGGACTGAAGCTTTCTTT
TRBJ1-5	NA	NA	TRBV29-1	CSVRGPGQDQLQHF	TGCAGCGTCCGGGGTCCGGGTCAGGATCAGCTCCAGCATTTT
TRBJ1-3	NA	NA	TRBV18	CASSPDGGITIYF	TGTGCCAGCTCACCAGACGGGGGAATAACCATATATTTT
TRBJ1-1	NA	NA	TRBV5-1	CASSLDVQGTEAFF	TGCGCCAGCAGCTTGGATGTCCAGGGTACTGAAGCTTTCTTT
TRBJ2-7	TRBD1	NA	TRBV7-2	CASSPGQGTEQYF	TGTGCCAGCAGCCCGGGACAGGGAACCGAGCAGTACTTC
TRBJ2-5	NA	NA	TRBV21-1	CASNYRASGQETQYF	TGTGCCAGCAATTACAGGGCTAGCGGCCAAGAGACCCAGTACTTC
TRBJ2-4	NA	NA	TRBV30	CACSGSDIQYF	TGTGCCTGTTCGGGTTCGGACATTCAGTACTTC
TRBJ1-5	TRBD1	NA	TRBV2	CASDRGNNQPQHF	TGTGCCAGCGACAGGGGGAATAATCAGCCCCAGCATTTT
TRBJ2-5	NA	NA	TRBV7-7	CASSSGRVWMETQYF	TGTGCTAGCAGCTCGGGCCGAGTTTGGATGGAGACCCAGTACTTC
TRBJ1-3	NA	NA	TRBV23-1	CASSQAVGNTIYF	TGCGCCAGCAGTCAAGCGGTAGGAAACACCATATATTTT
TRBJ2-3	TRBD2	NA	TRBV27	CASTSLAGIHTDTQYF	TGTGCCAGCACCTCCTTAGCGGGGATTCACACAGATACGCAGTATTTT
TRBJ1-3	NA	NA	TRBV7-9	CASSKGSGNTIYF	TGTGCCAGCTCCAAGGGTAGCGGAAACACCATATATTTT
TRBJ1-1	TRBD1	NA	TRBV19	CASSIQGANTEAFF	TGTGCCAGTAGTATACAGGGGGCGAACACTGAAGCTTTCTTT
TRBJ2-5	NA	NA	TRBV4-2	CASSQDLGSEGTQYF	TGTGCCAGCAGCCAAGATTTAGGCAGCGAGGGGACCCAGTACTTC
TRBJ2-3	NA	NA	TRBV5-1	CASNTGLGGTDTQYF	TGCGCCAGCAATACAGGTTTAGGGGGCACAGATACGCAGTATTTT
TRBJ1-1	NA	NA	TRBV5-1	CASSWGYAVDEAFF	TGCGCCAGCAGCTGGGGATATGCGGTGGATGAAGCTTTCTTT
TRBJ2-5	NA	few	TRBV5-6	CASSLAGRGQETQYF	TGTGCCAGCAGCTTGGCCGGCAGGGGACAAGAGACCCAGTACTTC
TRBJ2-1	NA	NA	TRBV4-3	CASSQSQGGSYNEQFF	TGCGCCAGCAGCCAATCCCAGGGTGGCTCCTACAATGAGCAGTTCTTC
TRBJ2-6	NA	NA	TRBV7-9	CASSYYSGANVLTF	TGTGCCAGCAGCTACTACTCTGGGGCCAACGTCCTGACTTTC
TRBJ1-5	NA	few	TRBV27	CASSGSYSNQPQHF	TGTGCCAGCTCGGGCAGCTATAGCAATCAGCCCCAGCATTTT
TRBJ1-1	NA	few	TRBV2	CASSESWGNTEAFF	TGTGCCAGCAGTGAAAGTTGGGGGAACACTGAAGCTTTCTTT